The present entry profiles one TCR beta chain with its context. No antigen is known for it. Donors consisted of healthy bone marrow donors. The data originate from a study of cytomegalovirus exposure and HLA in healthy donors. Study information: Most donors, around 81% of more than 300 genotyped, fell in the Caucasian-associated ancestry cluster.

General observations from the study: Rates of TCR association differed by HLA locus in a later analysis, with DRB1 highest and HLA-C lowest.

It was with 60 Vbeta and 13 Jbeta primers that the PCR ran. Sequenced by immunoSEQ multiplex PCR; TCRdb stores in-frame clones only, minus some. Of under 300,000 clones listed, approximately 81% are singletons. The source material was PBMCs. This clonotype originated in a woman aged 55-75 years in good health and CMV-seropositive.

The CDR3 DNA follows: TGCGCCAGCAGCCCACAGGGGGCGCGGTACAATGAGCAGTTCTTC. It is translated as CASSPQGARYNEQFF. The chain links TRBV4-1 to TRBJ2-1, with 9 bases fitting TRBD1. Germline V lookup: CDR1 MGHRA, CDR2 YSYEKL. V shed 4 bases, J shed 4 bases, and the junction held 5 bases outside the gene matches. This CDR3 comprises 15 residues.